This TCR beta chain derives from a study of human T cells and chemical hapten exposure. Study in general: Largely, small differences in pooled library volume made per-sample TCR yields vary.

As the library was built, unique molecular identifiers were attached to individual cDNA molecules. TCRdb ran MiXCR on the 5' RACE reads and lists one entry per CDR3 protein. The sample holds tens of thousands of distinct CDR3 sequences; more than 15% are singletons and the top ten take 6.8%. The germline CDR1 and CDR2 sequences are SGHAT and FQNNGV. V shed 3 bases, J shed 6 bases, and the junction held 6 bases outside the gene matches. The CDR3 runs 14 residues. The template was total RNA from unfractionated whole blood. The chain has TRBV11-2 and TRBJ2-3, with 7 nucleotides matching TRBD2. This TCR derives from a female donor in good health. The CDR3: CASSFSAGLDTQYF. CDR3 in DNA: TGTGCCAGCAGCTTCTCAGCGGGGTTGGATACGCAGTATTTT. The whole variable domain, remainder taken from reference TRBV11-2 and TRBJ2-3, is EAGVAQSPRYKIIEKRQSVAFWCNPISGHATLYWYQQILGQGPKLLIQFQNNGVVDDSQLPKDRFSAERLKGVDSTLKIQPAKLEDSAVYLCASSFSAGLDTQYFGPGTRLTVL.